This TCR beta chain emerged from a study of cytomegalovirus exposure and HLA in healthy donors. The study's findings and limits: Sequencing likely generated an artifact that appeared as a cluster of highly shared sequence variants.

For this clone: Its cognate antigen is unknown.

There are 15 residues in the CDR3. Germline assignment: CDR1 MNHEY and CDR2 SVGAGI. V was shortened by 5 bases and J by 3 bases, with 16 bases between the two germline ends. The PCR was carried out with 60 Vbeta primers and 13 Jbeta primers. Sequencing used immunoSEQ multiplex PCR; TCRdb keeps in-frame clones, though not all of them. The sample consists of tens of thousands of clones, roughly two thirds of them appearing once. The chain is built from TRBV6-5 and TRBJ1-1; D possibly corresponds to TRBD1 (6 bases). What was sequenced was PBMCs. This TCR came from a male donor in good health and CMV-seropositive. Here the CDR3 reads CASSANRVVDTEAFF. In nucleotides, the CDR3 is TGTGCCAGCAGTGCAAACAGGGTCGTGGACACTGAAGCTTTCTTT.